The table lists the clone carrying this T cell receptor (beta chain) with many counts. Synthesis of cDNA used 5'RACE (with 10-nucleotide random UMIs). The output of every sequencing run exceeded 170 million TCR-beta sequences, derived from 15-18 subjects. TCRdb re-called the 5' RACE reads through MiXCR, storing one row per CDR3 protein. This table holds 30,000 to 35,000 distinct CDR3 sequences, under 30% found once. Each sorted-subset library came from 800,000 to 1,000,000 CD4+ or CD8+ T cells. This sample stems from a study of neurological immune-mediated disorders. V lost 0 bases, J lost 5 bases, and 10 bases stayed unmatched. Germline CDR1 and CDR2: DFQATT and SNEGSKA (reference sequence). The CDR3 is 16 amino acids.

The chain carries TRBV20-1 and TRBJ1-5; 7 bases line up with TRBD1. Sequenced sample: CD4+ T cells from blood. The TCR was taken from a man in his fifties with HTLV-1-associated myelopathy (HAM/TSP). CDR3 sequence: CSAREHWTGEHQPQHF. CDR3 nucleotides: TGCAGTGCTAGAGAGCATTGGACAGGCGAGCATCAGCCCCAGCATTTT.